Listed here is a single T cell receptor beta chain. The record originates from a study of blood T cells in healthy people across ages. CDR3 length equals 18 residues. J lost 0 bases, V lost 6 bases, and 13 bases had no gene match. Germline V lookup: CDR1 DFQATT, CDR2 SNEGSKA (reference sequence). Primed by a sample-barcoded 5' primer and a J-beta primer mix, a second PCR proceeded for about 7 to 11 cycles. The template-switch adaptor, which had 12 random nucleotides, put a tag on each cDNA molecule. Every sample produced at least 2.5 million CDR3-containing paired-end reads. TCRdb independently ran MiXCR on the 5' RACE reads; one entry per CDR3 protein. The sample yields some 920,000 distinct CDR3 sequences, 51% seen once.

The clonotype originates from a woman aged 60-75 years in good health. The sequenced material came from blood. The chain has TRBV20-1 and TRBJ1-6; 8 bases agree with TRBD1. This CDR3 is CSAPASGQESSYNSPLHF. The CDR3 DNA follows: TGCAGTGCCCCCGCATCGGGACAGGAGAGCTCCTATAATTCACCCCTCCACTTT.